Reported below is one T cell receptor (beta chain). The antigen remains unidentified. This CDR3 spans 13 amino acids. Germline V gene lookup returns CDR1 MNHEY and CDR2 SVGEGT. Trimming stripped 2 bases from V and 2 bases from J, with 6 bases between. Using immunoSEQ multiplex PCR, the repertoire was profiled, and TCRdb retains in-frame clones only, with some absent. The sample holds around 150,000 clones, 80% to 95% seen once. The entry originates in a study of T cell responses to AZD1222 COVID-19 vaccine. General study findings and limits: In a largely white British group with more females than males, clonal diversity was possibly underestimated. Spike regions recognized by vaccine-associated CD4 TCRs spanned the protein, led by 160-218 and 743-854. Spike-specific TCR breadth and depth went up after people got two AZD1222 doses. The repertoires were collected only after the peak T cell response.

This clonotype was sampled from an adult who received the AZD1222 COVID-19 vaccine. The sample in question was peripheral blood, obtained 28 days after the second AZD1222 dose. J is TRBJ1-1 and V is TRBV6-2 or TRBV6-3; D is unclear. The CDR3 reads CASSYVPNTEAFF. In nucleotides, the CDR3 is TGTGCCAGCAGTTACGTCCCCAACACTGAAGCTTTCTTT.